This T cell receptor beta chain was recorded in a study of beta chain features in type 1 diabetes (dated by TCRdb to 2017 to 2018). General notes on the study: Mean age, gender distribution, total cell number and subset yield did not differ between patients and healthy donors. In the study, TCRB repertoires of sorted circulating CD4+ T cell subsets from recently diagnosed type 1 diabetes patients were compared with those of matched healthy donors. A total of 90 million to 130 million sorted cells were examined across all samples, and a strong correlation was observed between cell number per subset and RNA yield. Regulatory and stem cell-like memory subsets were obtained from only 8 patients and roughly eight healthy donors, while naive and central memory subsets were obtained from all 30 or so donors. Beyond this particular receptor, the publication reports: PCR may preferentially amplify shorter templates, but because patient and control samples were amplified and corrected together, any resulting skew would affect both groups equally. Because cDNA was sequenced instead of genomic DNA, activated cells with high expression could be over-represented, although the groups did not differ in activation or CD3 levels. The naive, central memory and regulatory TCRB repertoires appeared to resemble one another more closely among patients than among healthy donors. Patients with type 1 diabetes made fewer insertions and deleted more nucleotides at VDJ recombination sites, implying thymic rearrangement abnormalities. A moderate but significant shortening of TCRB CDR3 length was observed in type 1 diabetes patients in all four CD4+ subsets. Because small numbers of individuals were included in the HLA sub-analyses, any influence of HLA type on TCRB rearrangement was left unresolved.

From each donor, a single peripheral blood sample of approximately 120 mL on average was drawn into heparinised tubes. A BD FACSAria II and a panel including CD45RO, CCR7, CD25, CD127, CD95 and CD27 were used to sort naive, central memory, regulatory and stem cell-like memory CD4+ T cells. All sorted populations exceeded 98% purity. Right away, PBMCs were isolated by Lymphoprep density gradient centrifugation and were stained directly, with no culture step. So that batch effects would be minimized, each experiment stained and sorted samples in pairs, pairing one healthy donor with one patient. The germline V gene gives CDR1 as MDHEN and CDR2 as SYDVKM. There are 11 amino acids in the CDR3, from cysteine to phenylalanine inclusive. Only the CDR3 part of the read is kept: 33 bases, read in frame from the first base. The junction shows trimming of 7 bases on V and 4 bases on J, plus 5 bases between the germline ends.

This clone appeared a single time. Its cognate antigen has yet to be identified. Qualities for individual bases were not recorded, and no much larger clone is one base off. All of the isolated RNA was reverse transcribed with the High Capacity cDNA Reverse Transcription Kit, so expressed TCRB transcripts were sequenced. Deep immunoSEQ sequencing was applied to naive, central memory and regulatory T cell samples, giving an average of about 3.6 million total reads per sample. Sorted cells were lysed in RLT buffer, and RNA was extracted using DNase-treated RNeasy Micro or Mini kits according to cell number. To prevent cross-contamination, every cell subset was processed on its own, while patient and healthy donor samples were processed together. Using the immunoSEQ multiplex PCR, TCRB sequences were amplified from cDNA into 87-bp fragments spanning the CDR3 region. Amplicons were sequenced on the Illumina HiSeq platform. In the source study's methods: Synthetic template baselines were used to correct PCR bias computationally, reads within Hamming distance 2 were collapsed together, and singletons that could not be merged were discarded. Reads were aligned against IMGT to assign V, D and J genes, CDR3 length and insertions or deletions at six rearrangement sites. Within each subset, clonotype counts were normalized to the number of sorted cells before true diversity and Gini coefficients were calculated with the tcR R package. Repertoire sharing was quantified using the overlap coefficient calculated on TCRB nucleotide sequences. Out-of-frame TCRB sequences from naive cells were analyzed as a proxy for the pre-selection repertoire. TCRdb re-hosts the immuneACCESS table, in-frame sequences only. Its copies lack some clones; in the studies checked, an unresolved V gene accounts for under half of them, and the cause for the rest is not known. V and J calls and clone size follow that table, whereas D and trimming were derived from the DNA. The sample table records about 660,000 clones; about an eighth of these occur just once. 0.035% to 0.045% of the sample comes from the top ten.

The receptor chain draws on TRBV28 and TRBJ1-5, with the D gene call left open. Material: naive CD4+ T cells from blood. Read against the paper, the sample's cell subset or site label means: true naive CD4+ T cells. This clonotype was obtained from a man younger than 35 with type 1 diabetes. The sequence in DNA is TGTGCCAGCATACCGAATCAGCCCCAGCATTTT. Translated, it gives CASIPNQPQHF.